This paragraph reports one T cell receptor (beta chain). Only patients with CD8+CD57+ cell expansion on flow cytometry were chosen for sequencing. TCR beta VDJ and CDR3 profiles were obtained from a genomic DNA template. MiXCR, run by TCRdb on the reads, gives a single entry per CDR3 protein. Here the sample spans approximately 300,000 distinct CDR3 sequences, around three fifths being singletons. The CDR3 totals 15 residues. V was pared by 5 bases and J by 0 bases, with 3 bases of the junction left unmatched. Germline assignment: CDR1 LNHNV and CDR2 YYDKDF (reference sequence). The data derive from a study of CD8+CD57+ T cells in acquired aplastic anemia.

The chain has TRBV15 and TRBJ2-1, with 8 nucleotides matching TRBD2. Source material: sorted CD4+, CD8+, or CD8+CD57+ T cells (not recorded which) from PBMCs. The receptor was isolated from a human donor with aplastic anemia. The CDR3 DNA is TGTGCCACCAGCCCCGGGACTAGCTCCTACAATGAGCAGTTCTTC. This gives the protein CATSPGTSSYNEQFF.